Listed below are T cell receptor beta chains from one sample, sequenced in a study of Ad26.COV2.S vaccination and SARS-CoV-2 variants. TCRdb keeps only in-frame clones here, not all; method: immunoSEQ multiplex PCR. The data hold around 400,000 clones, with 80% to 95% observed a single time. The starting material was peripheral blood, obtained in a trial of Ad26.COV2.S vaccine versus placebo. The receptors stem from a person aged 18-60 years who received the Ad26.COV2.S COVID-19 vaccine or a placebo. Each CDR3 is given with its conserved first and last residue. Fields, in order: V gene, clone size, J gene, D gene, CDR3 protein, CDR3 DNA. The D gene is left open where the match is weak. Some rows mark clone size as missing; the rest say once, few, many or name a class of expanded clone.

>TRBV20-1|.|TRBJ1-1|.
CSASPLPPGRGTEAFF
TGCAGTGCTAGTCCGCTCCCCCCAGGCCGAGGAACTGAAGCTTTCTTT
>TRBV6-6|.|TRBJ1-6|.
CASSYTESYNSPLHF
TGTGCCAGCAGTTACACGGAATCCTATAATTCACCCCTCCACTTT
>TRBV28|.|TRBJ2-3|.
CASSLDPRDTQYF
TGTGCCAGCAGTTTAGATCCCAGGGATACGCAGTATTTT
>TRBV28|.|TRBJ2-2|.
CASSRQGGGTGELFF
TGTGCCAGCAGTCGACAGGGCGGGGGGACCGGGGAGCTGTTTTTT
>TRBV30|.|TRBJ2-3|.
CAWSILDTQYF
TGTGCCTGGAGTATCTTAGATACGCAGTATTTT
>TRBV30|.|TRBJ2-2|.
CACPRLLSGTGELFF
TGTGCCTGCCCTAGGCTCCTCTCCGGCACCGGGGAGCTGTTTTTT
>TRBV6-5|once|TRBJ2-3|.
CASSPQIATDTQYF
TGTGCCAGCAGCCCCCAGATTGCGACAGATACGCAGTATTTT
>TRBV25-1|.|TRBJ1-1|.
CASSPIQSMNTEAFF
TGTGCCAGCAGTCCCATACAGAGCATGAACACTGAAGCTTTCTTT
>TRBV6-5|.|TRBJ1-5|.
CASSLGPQHF
TGTGCCAGCAGTCTCGGGCCCCAGCATTTT
>TRBV15|once|TRBJ1-3|.
CATSRDRGSGNTIYF
TGTGCCACCAGCAGAGACCGGGGATCTGGAAACACCATATATTTT
>TRBV19|.|TRBJ2-7|.
CASSIRSGSSYEQYF
TGTGCCAGTAGTATTCGCAGTGGGAGCTCCTACGAGCAGTACTTC
>TRBV28|.|TRBJ2-7|.
CASSLGVNYEQYF
TGTGCCAGCAGTTTGGGTGTAAACTACGAGCAGTACTTC
>TRBV7-6|.|TRBJ2-6|.
CASSSSLPSGANVLTF
TGTGCCAGCAGTTCCTCCCTACCTTCTGGGGCCAACGTCCTGACTTTC
>TRBV24-1|.|TRBJ2-5|.
CATSEPIQETQYF
TGTGCCACCAGTGAACCTATCCAAGAGACCCAGTACTTC